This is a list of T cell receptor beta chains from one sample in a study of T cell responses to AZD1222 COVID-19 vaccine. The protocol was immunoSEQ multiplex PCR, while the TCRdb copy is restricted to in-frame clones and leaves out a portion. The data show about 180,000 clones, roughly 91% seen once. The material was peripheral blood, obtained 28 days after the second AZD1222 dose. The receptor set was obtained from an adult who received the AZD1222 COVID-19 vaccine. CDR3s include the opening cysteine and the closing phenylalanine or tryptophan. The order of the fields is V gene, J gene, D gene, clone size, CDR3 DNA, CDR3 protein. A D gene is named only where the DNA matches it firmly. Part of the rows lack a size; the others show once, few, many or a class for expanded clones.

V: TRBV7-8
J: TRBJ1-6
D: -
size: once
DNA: TGTGCCAGCAGCTCCCCGCGTCGAGACTATAATTCACCCCTCCACTTT
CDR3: CASSSPRRDYNSPLHF

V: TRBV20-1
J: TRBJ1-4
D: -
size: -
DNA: TGCAGTGCTAGTGGGGGCATGTCCCAAAAACTGTTTTTT
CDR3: CSASGGMSQKLFF

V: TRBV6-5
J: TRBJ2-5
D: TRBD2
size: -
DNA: TGTGCCAGCACCAGCGGGGGGGCCGAAGAGACCCAGTACTTC
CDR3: CASTSGGAEETQYF

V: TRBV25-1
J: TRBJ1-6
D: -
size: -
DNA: TGTGCCAGCAGTGTCCAGGGGCCGAATTCACCCCTCCACTTT
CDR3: CASSVQGPNSPLHF

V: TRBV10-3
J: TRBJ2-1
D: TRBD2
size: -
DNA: TGTGCCATCAGCCCCCGGGCGGGAGGGGAAGGTGAGCAGTTCTTC
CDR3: CAISPRAGGEGEQFF

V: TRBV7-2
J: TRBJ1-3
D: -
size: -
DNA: TGTGCCAGCAGCTTAGCGCTGCCGGGGCGAACTGGAAACACCATATATTTT
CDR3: CASSLALPGRTGNTIYF

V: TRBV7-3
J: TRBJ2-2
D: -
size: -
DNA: TGTGCCAGCAGCCCGTCCACCGGGGAGCTGTTTTTT
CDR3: CASSPSTGELFF

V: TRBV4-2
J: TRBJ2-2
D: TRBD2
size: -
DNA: TGTGCCAGCAGCCAAGGGTCCCGACTAGCGGGGAACACCGGGGAGCTGTTTTTT
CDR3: CASSQGSRLAGNTGELFF

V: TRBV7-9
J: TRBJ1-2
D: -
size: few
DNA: TGTGCCAGCAGCTTAGTACGGGGTGAAGGCTACACCTTC
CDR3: CASSLVRGEGYTF

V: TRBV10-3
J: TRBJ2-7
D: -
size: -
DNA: TGTGCCATCAGTGAAGGCGGGACATTCTACGAGCAGTACTTC
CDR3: CAISEGGTFYEQYF

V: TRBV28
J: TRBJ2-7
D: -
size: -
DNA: TGTGCCAGCACCCTTGATGGTCCGGGCGAGCAGTACTTC
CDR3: CASTLDGPGEQYF

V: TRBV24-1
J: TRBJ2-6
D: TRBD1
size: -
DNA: TGTGCCACCAGTGAAGGGGGCGCTGGGGCCAACGTCCTGACTTTC
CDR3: CATSEGGAGANVLTF

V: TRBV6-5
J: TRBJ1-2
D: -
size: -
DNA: TGTGCCGCATCTCCGAGGGGGAGAGATGGCTACACCTTC
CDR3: CAASPRGRDGYTF

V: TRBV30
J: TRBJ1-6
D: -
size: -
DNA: TGTGCCTGGAGTGCGGCTCGCTATAATTCACCCCTCCACTTT
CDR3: CAWSAARYNSPLHF

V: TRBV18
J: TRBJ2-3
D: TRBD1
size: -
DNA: TGTGCCAGCTCACCCGGACAGGACGATACGCAGTATTTT
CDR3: CASSPGQDDTQYF

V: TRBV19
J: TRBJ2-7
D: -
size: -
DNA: TGTGCCAGTTCGTTCGGGGCGGCTACCTACGAGCAGTACTTC
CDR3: CASSFGAATYEQYF

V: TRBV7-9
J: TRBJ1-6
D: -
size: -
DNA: TGTGCCAGCAGCACAGCCGGGACCGGATATTCACCCCTCCACTTT
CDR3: CASSTAGTGYSPLHF

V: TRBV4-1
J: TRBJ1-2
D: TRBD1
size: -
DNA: TGCGCCAGCAGCCAACGATCAGGGACAGGGAATGGCTACACCTTC
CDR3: CASSQRSGTGNGYTF

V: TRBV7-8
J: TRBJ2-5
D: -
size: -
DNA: TGTGCCAGCAGCTTTCGCGGGCAAGAGACCCAGTACTTC
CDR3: CASSFRGQETQYF

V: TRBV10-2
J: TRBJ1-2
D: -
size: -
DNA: TGCGCCAGCAGTGAGAATGGGGTGAAGTACTATGGCTACACCTTC
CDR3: CASSENGVKYYGYTF

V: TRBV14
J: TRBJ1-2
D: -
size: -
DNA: TGTGCCAGCAGCCTGGGCCCATTTGGCTACACCTTC
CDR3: CASSLGPFGYTF

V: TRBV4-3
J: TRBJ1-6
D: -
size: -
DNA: TGCGCCAGCAGCCAATTGTCAAGAAATTCACCCCTCCACTTT
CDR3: CASSQLSRNSPLHF

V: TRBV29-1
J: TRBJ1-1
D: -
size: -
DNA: TGCAGCGTTGAGCGGTGGGCGAACACTGAAGCTTTCTTT
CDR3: CSVERWANTEAFF

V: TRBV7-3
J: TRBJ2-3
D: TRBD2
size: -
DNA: TGTGCCAGCAGCTTGGGACTAGCCTCCACAGATACGCAGTATTTT
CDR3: CASSLGLASTDTQYF

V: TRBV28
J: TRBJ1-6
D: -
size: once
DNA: TGTGCCAGCAGTCCCTTTTTCTCGGGCGGGTCACCCCTCCACTTT
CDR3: CASSPFFSGGSPLHF

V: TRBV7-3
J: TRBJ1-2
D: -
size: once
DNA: TGTGCCAGCAGCTTAACAAGGGATGCCTATGGCTACACCTTC
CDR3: CASSLTRDAYGYTF

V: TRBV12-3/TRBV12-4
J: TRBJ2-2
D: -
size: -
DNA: TGTGCCAGCAGTCTGCAAGCGGTCGGGGAGCTGTTTTTT
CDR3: CASSLQAVGELFF

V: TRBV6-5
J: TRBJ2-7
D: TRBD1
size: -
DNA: TGTGCCAGCTTCTTACAGGGGGCGGGGTACGAGCAGTACTTC
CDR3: CASFLQGAGYEQYF

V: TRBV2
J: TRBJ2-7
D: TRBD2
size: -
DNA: TGTGCCAGCGGGACTAGCGTGTCCTACGAGCAGTACTTC
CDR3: CASGTSVSYEQYF

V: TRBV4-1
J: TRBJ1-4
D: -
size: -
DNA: TGCGCCAGCAGCCAACGGGACATTCCCTCACTGGGAAAACTGTTTTTT
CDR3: CASSQRDIPSLGKLFF

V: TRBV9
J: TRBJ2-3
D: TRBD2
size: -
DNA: TGTGCCAGCAGCGTCGGGACTAGCGGGCACGCAGATACGCAGTATTTT
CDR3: CASSVGTSGHADTQYF

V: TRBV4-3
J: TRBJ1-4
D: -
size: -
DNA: TGCGCCAGCAGCCAAGACGGACGGATGGTTGAAAAACTGTTTTTT
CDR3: CASSQDGRMVEKLFF

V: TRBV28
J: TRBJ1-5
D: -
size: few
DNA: TGTGCCAGTCATCCTGGGGGGACGAGCAATCAGCCCCAGCATTTT
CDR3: CASHPGGTSNQPQHF

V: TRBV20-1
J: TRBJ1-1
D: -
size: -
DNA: TGCAGTGCTCCCTGGAACACTGAAGCTTTCTTT
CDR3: CSAPWNTEAFF

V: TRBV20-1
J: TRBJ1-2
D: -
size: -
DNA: TGCAGTGCTAGTATGGGGGCGAACTATGGCTACACCTTC
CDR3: CSASMGANYGYTF

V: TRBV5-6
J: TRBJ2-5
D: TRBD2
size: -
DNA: TGTGCCAGCACCACCAGCGGGAGCGCGAGAGAGACCCAGTACTTC
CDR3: CASTTSGSARETQYF

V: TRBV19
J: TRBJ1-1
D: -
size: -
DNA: TGTGCCTCTATTTCTTCGGGGGTCGGCACTGAAGCTTTCTTT
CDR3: CASISSGVGTEAFF

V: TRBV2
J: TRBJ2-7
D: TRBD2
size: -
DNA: TGTGCCAGCAGTGAACTAGCGGGTGCGGCCTCCTACGAGCAGTACTTC
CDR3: CASSELAGAASYEQYF

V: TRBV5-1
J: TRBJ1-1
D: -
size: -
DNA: TGCGCCAGCAGTCTCGTGGGGAGCATGAACACTGAAGCTTTCTTT
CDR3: CASSLVGSMNTEAFF

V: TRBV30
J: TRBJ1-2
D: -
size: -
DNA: TGTGCCTGGAGGGCAGGGAATCTTGGCTACACCTTC
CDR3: CAWRAGNLGYTF

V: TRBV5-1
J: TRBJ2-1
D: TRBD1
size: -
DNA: TGCGCCAGCAGCTCCCGGGACAGGGGCGAGCAGTTCTTC
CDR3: CASSSRDRGEQFF

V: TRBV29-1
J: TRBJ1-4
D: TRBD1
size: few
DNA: TGCAGCGCCGCACAGGGGGCGGAAAAACTGTTTTTT
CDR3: CSAAQGAEKLFF

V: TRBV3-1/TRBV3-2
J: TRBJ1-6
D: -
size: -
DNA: TGTGCCAGCAGCCAAGGAGGAACAGAAAATAATTCACCCCTCCACTTT
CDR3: CASSQGGTENNSPLHF

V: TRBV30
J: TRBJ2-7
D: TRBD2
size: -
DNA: TGTGCCTGGAGTGTAAGCCGGGAGGGGCCGTGGGAGCAGTACTTC
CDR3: CAWSVSREGPWEQYF

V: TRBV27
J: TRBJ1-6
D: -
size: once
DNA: TGTGCCAGCAGTTTATGGGCCCCGGATCGCTCCTATAATTCACCCCTCCACTTT
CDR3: CASSLWAPDRSYNSPLHF

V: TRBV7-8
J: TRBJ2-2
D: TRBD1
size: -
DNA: TGTGCCAGCAGCGAGACAGGGATGAACACCGGGGAGCTGTTTTTT
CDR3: CASSETGMNTGELFF

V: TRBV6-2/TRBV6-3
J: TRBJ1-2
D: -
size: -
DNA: TGTGCCAGCAGTCCGCCGAGGGGCGGGGGCTATGGCTACACCTTC
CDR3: CASSPPRGGGYGYTF

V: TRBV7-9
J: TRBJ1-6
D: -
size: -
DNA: TGTGCCAGCAGCCTCGCGGTTTCACCCCTCCACTTT
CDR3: CASSLAVSPLHF

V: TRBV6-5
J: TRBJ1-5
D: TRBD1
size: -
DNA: TGTGCCAGCAGCATAGGGACAGGTCAGCCCCAGCATTTT
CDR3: CASSIGTGQPQHF

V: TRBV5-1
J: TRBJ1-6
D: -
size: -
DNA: TGCGCCAGCAGCTTGGGGGGGGAATCACCCCTCCACTTT
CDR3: CASSLGGESPLHF

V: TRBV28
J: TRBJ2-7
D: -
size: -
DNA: TGTGCCAGCAGTTTAACTAGTAACTACGAGCAGTACTTC
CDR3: CASSLTSNYEQYF

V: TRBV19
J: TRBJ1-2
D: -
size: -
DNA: TGTGCCAGTAGTTACAGGGAGTTCGGCTACACCTTC
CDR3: CASSYREFGYTF

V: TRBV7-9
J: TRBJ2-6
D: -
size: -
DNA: TGTGCCAGCAGCTTAGCGTTATATATTGGGGCCAACGTCCTGACTTTC
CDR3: CASSLALYIGANVLTF

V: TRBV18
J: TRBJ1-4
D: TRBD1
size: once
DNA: TGTGCCAGCTCACCACGACCCGGGACAGGGTCTAATGTCCCCGGACTGTTTTTT
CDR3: CASSPRPGTGSNVPGLFF

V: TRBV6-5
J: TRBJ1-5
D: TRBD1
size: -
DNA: TGTGCCAGCAGAACGGACAGGAATAGCAATCAGCCCCAGCATTTT
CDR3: CASRTDRNSNQPQHF

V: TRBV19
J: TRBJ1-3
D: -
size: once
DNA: TGTGCCAGTAGTACCGATGGAAACACCATATATTTT
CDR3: CASSTDGNTIYF

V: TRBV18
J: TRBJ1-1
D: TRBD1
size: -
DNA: TGTGCCAGCTCACTACAGGGGAGTGAAGCTTTCTTT
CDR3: CASSLQGSEAFF

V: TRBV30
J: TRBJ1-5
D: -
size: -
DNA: TGTGCCTGGAGTGGACAGCTTGGACAGCCCCAGCATTTT
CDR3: CAWSGQLGQPQHF

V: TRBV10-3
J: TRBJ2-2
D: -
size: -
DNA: TGTGCCATCCGAGGGACAGCGGGCACCGGGGAGCTGTTTTTT
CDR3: CAIRGTAGTGELFF